The next 14 T cell receptor beta chains were all read from a single sample in a study of T cells in narcolepsy. Assay: immunoSEQ multiplex PCR; the TCRdb copy retains only in-frame clones and omits some. This table holds about 19,000 clones, over 80% found once. The sample consisted of memory (CD45RA-) CD4+ T cells from blood. The source of these receptors is a human donor in good health.

V and J are TRBV30 and TRBJ2-5, with 7 bases matching TRBD2. CDR1 GTSNPN and CDR2 SVGIG come from the germline V gene (reference sequence). The CDR3 is made up of 13 amino acids. The trim removed 2 bases at V and 5 bases at J, leaving 5 bases unmatched. The DNA for the CDR3 is TGTGCCTGGAGTAGGGCGGGAGTGGAGACCCAGTACTTC. Its translation: CAWSRAGVETQYF.

V and J are TRBV28 and TRBJ2-7; D uncertain. This CDR3 contains 12 residues. Germline loops: CDR1 MDHEN, CDR2 SYDVKM. V dropped 7 bases and J dropped 7 bases, with 14 bases sitting between them. CDR3 in amino acids: CASTSDGREQYF. The CDR3 DNA reads as TGTGCCAGCACCTCCGACGGGCGAGAGCAGTACTTC.

This chain links TRBV5-1 with TRBJ1-3; no clear D. V gave up 8 bases and J gave up 0 bases, with 12 bases separating them. This CDR3 has 14 residues. Germline V CDR1 and CDR2: SGHRS, YFSETQ. Written as DNA, the CDR3 is TGCGCCAGACTAGGGAGGATCTCTGGAAACACCATATATTTT. Its translation: CARLGRISGNTIYF.

V and J are TRBV6-1 and TRBJ1-6; D possibly corresponds to TRBD1 (6 bases). This CDR3 has 15 residues. V lost 1 base, J lost 7 bases, and 11 bases lay in between. Germline V gene lookup returns CDR1 MNHNS and CDR2 SASEGT. CDR3 loop: CASSEEGQRNSPLHF. CDR3 coding DNA: TGTGCCAGCAGTGAAGAAGGACAGCGGAATTCACCCCTCCACTTT.

The CDR3 sequence is CASSPGEGRGQPQHF. The CDR3 DNA is TGTGCCAGCAGCCCCGGGGAGGGCAGGGGTCAGCCCCAGCATTTT. The V gene is TRBV5-5, the J gene TRBJ1-5; the D gene is possibly TRBD1 (6 bases). V dropped 4 bases and J dropped 6 bases, with 17 bases sitting between them. Germline lookup yields CDR1 SGHKS and CDR2 YYEKEE (reference sequence). There are 15 residues in the CDR3.

J is TRBJ1-1 and V is TRBV9; the D gene is possibly TRBD1 (5 bases). The CDR3 spans 14 residues. V was cut by 0 bases and J by 3 bases, with 9 bases left in between. The germline V gene encodes CDR1 SGDLS and CDR2 YYNGEE. The CDR3 protein is CASSVGLGDTEAFF. The CDR3 coding sequence is TGTGCCAGCAGCGTAGGGTTAGGGGACACTGAAGCTTTCTTT.

The genes are TRBV30 and TRBJ1-5, with TRBD1 matching 7 bases. J lost 3 bases, V lost 2 bases, and 4 bases had no gene match. The CDR3 spans 14 residues. Germline CDR1 GTSNPN, CDR2 SVGIG (reference sequence). Here the CDR3 reads CAWSQTGANQPQHF. CDR3 bases: TGTGCCTGGAGTCAAACAGGGGCCAATCAGCCCCAGCATTTT.

This clone is a singleton in its sample. V and J are TRBV28 and TRBJ1-6; no reliable D call. From germline, CDR1 is MDHEN and CDR2 SYDVKM. V was clipped by 10 bases and J by 7 bases, with 14 bases between them. The CDR3 runs 13 residues. CDR3 residues: CATRVEVNSPLHF. The DNA for the CDR3 is TGTGCCACCCGGGTCGAGGTAAATTCACCCCTCCACTTT.

The chain employs TRBV25-1 and TRBJ2-3; maybe TRBD1 (6 bases). The germline V gene encodes CDR1 MGHDK and CDR2 SYGVNS. The CDR3 has 15 residues. Trimming removed 2 bases at V and 2 bases at J, with 11 bases between. CDR3 sequence (DNA): TGTGCCAGCAGTGAAGAGGGGGTCTCCACAGATACGCAGTATTTT. Its protein is CASSEEGVSTDTQYF.

The chain carries TRBV6-1 and TRBJ1-5; 9 nucleotides match TRBD1. The germline V gene has CDR1 MNHNS and CDR2 SASEGT. The CDR3 extends over 15 amino acids. With 6 bases clipped from V and 4 bases from J, the junction kept 7 bases outside the gene matches. The CDR3 nucleotides are TGTGCCAGCAGCCTGGACAGGGGTAGGAATCAGCCCCAGCATTTT. Protein sequence: CASSLDRGRNQPQHF.

The V gene is TRBV28, the J gene TRBJ1-1; the D is unclear. Trimming left V 3 bases short and J 5 bases short, with 10 bases between. The CDR3 is 13 amino acids. Germline-derived CDR1 and CDR2 are MDHEN and SYDVKM. Here the CDR3 reads CASSFMVVTEAFF. The DNA of the CDR3 is TGTGCCAGCAGTTTTATGGTGGTGACTGAAGCTTTCTTT.

The chain couples TRBV2 to TRBJ2-2; TRBD1 matches at 8 bases. Per germline, CDR1 SNHLY and CDR2 FYNNEI. J gave up 7 bases and V 7 bases, and 11 bases lay outside the gene matches. This CDR3 is built from 15 residues. CDR3 coding DNA: TGTGCCAGCATCCTCATGGACAGGGCGGGCGGGGAGCTGTTTTTT. Translation gives CASILMDRAGGELFF.

Comment on this clone: Within the sample, other DNA sequences also encode this same CDR3. This chain connects TRBV16 to TRBJ1-2; 11 bases are shared with TRBD1. V dropped 2 bases and J dropped 7; count of bases not matched to a gene: 6. Germline V gene sequence: CDR1 KGHSY, CDR2 FQNENV. This CDR3 is 15 amino acids long. This chain's CDR3 is CASSQMGTGGRGYTF. The CDR3 coding sequence is TGTGCCAGCAGCCAAATGGGGACAGGGGGTCGTGGCTACACCTTC. Full variable domain (outside the CDR3, taken from reference TRBV16 and TRBJ1-2): GEEVAQTPKHLVRGEGQKAKLYCAPIKGHSYVFWYQQVLKNEFKFLISFQNENVFDETGMPKERFSAKCLPNSPCSLEIQATKLEDSAVYFCASSQMGTGGRGYTFGSGTRLTVV.

This chain's CDR3 is CASSAGLTNTGELFF. The CDR3 DNA reads TGCGCCAGCTCGGCGGGGCTTACTAACACCGGGGAGCTGTTTTTT. The gene calls are TRBV4-3 and TRBJ2-2; D is perhaps TRBD2 (6 bases). Germline values: CDR1 LGHNA, CDR2 YSLEER. This CDR3 has 15 residues. Trimming removed 8 bases from V and 2 bases from J, with 15 bases in between.